These 5 T cell receptor beta chains were sequenced from one sample in a study of blood T cell repertoires in COVID-19 (dated by TCRdb to about 2020). The receptor library was made with the immunoSEQ multiplex PCR assay. This immuneACCESS table, as held by TCRdb, lists in-frame sequences with V and J called but not all clones. Of the missing ones, under half trace to an unresolved V gene in checked studies; the others have no known cause. The sample table lists about 58,000 clones, more than 70% of them with a count of one. The biggest ten clones account for roughly 5.1% of the sample. The specimen was peripheral blood. The source of these receptors is a middle-aged man with active COVID-19.

In this sample, this clone turned up once. The rearrangement joins TRBV7-8 to TRBJ2-7, with 10 bases fitting TRBD1. Losses at the gene ends were 3 bases for V and 6 bases for J; bases not matched to a gene: 5. This CDR3 comprises 14 residues. Germline V gene data show CDR1 as SGHVS and CDR2 as FQNEAQ. In nucleotides, the CDR3 is TGTGCCAGCAGCTTCGGACAGGGGGTTGCCGAGCAGTACTTC. It translates to CASSFGQGVAEQYF.

V usage is TRBV29-1 and J usage is TRBJ2-3; 9 nucleotides agree with TRBD2. The CDR3 sequence is 14 residues long. Looked up from germline, CDR1 is SQVTM and CDR2 is ANQGSEA. J was trimmed by 6 bases and V by 4 bases; bases with no gene match: 8. The CDR3 nucleotides read TGCAGCGTTGTCCCTCCCCTAGCGGGGGATACGCAGTATTTT. It specifies CSVVPPLAGDTQYF.

This clone was seen a few times. V is TRBV7-3 and J is TRBJ2-7; 8 bases are shared with TRBD2. The CDR3 totals 14 residues. V lost 1 base, J lost 4 bases, and 3 bases stayed unmatched. Germline CDR1 and CDR2: SGHTA and FQGTGA. The CDR3 is CASSLIAGTYEQYF. The CDR3 nucleotides are TGTGCCAGCAGCTTAATAGCGGGAACTTACGAGCAGTACTTC.

V is TRBV5-5 and J is TRBJ1-1, with 7 nucleotides matching TRBD1. Per germline, CDR1 SGHKS and CDR2 YYEKEE (reference sequence). The CDR3 has 14 residues. J lost 5 bases, V lost 6 bases, and 10 bases had no gene match. CDR3: CASTDRDGGTEAFF. The CDR3 nucleotides are TGTGCCAGCACCGACAGGGATGGGGGGACTGAAGCTTTCTTT.

The chain is built from TRBV28 and TRBJ1-4, with 8 bases identical to TRBD1. With V trimmed by 6 bases and J by 5 bases, 5 bases remained unmatched. Per germline, CDR1 MDHEN and CDR2 SYDVKM. The CDR3 consists of 14 residues. The CDR3 spells CASRGQVINEKLFF. CDR3 bases: TGTGCCAGCAGGGGACAGGTGATAAATGAAAAACTGTTTTTT.